The entry below describes one T cell receptor beta chain. The data are from a study of OX40 agonist ivuxolimab in advanced cancers. Germline assignment: CDR1 SGHKS and CDR2 YYEKEE (reference sequence). This CDR3 comprises 14 residues. J was trimmed by 2 bases and V by 7 bases; bases with no gene match: 6. TCRdb's copy holds only in-frame clones and misses some; the assay was immunoSEQ multiplex PCR. The table records roughly 76,000 clones, approximately 85% of them present only once. Sequences were derived from CD4+ or CD8+ T cells sorted from blood, sampled in a trial of the OX40 agonist ivuxolimab. This chain connects TRBV5-5 to TRBJ2-1; TRBD2 aligns across 7 bases. This TCR came from an adult with an advanced solid tumor such as melanoma, head and neck, liver or kidney cancer. CDR3 loop: CASGREIAYNEQFF. The CDR3 DNA reads TGTGCCAGCGGGAGGGAAATAGCCTACAATGAGCAGTTCTTC. The full variable domain, rest sourced from reference TRBV5-5 and TRBJ2-1, is DAGVTQSPTHLIKTRGQQVTLRCSPISGHKSVSWYQQVLGQGPQFIFQYYEKEERGRGNFPDRFSARQFPNYSSELNVNALLLGDSALYLCASGREIAYNEQFFGPGTRLTVL.